The clone carrying this T cell receptor (beta chain) was counted between two and nine times. What it binds is unknown. MiXCR, applied by TCRdb to the 5' RACE reads, yields one record per CDR3 protein. The profile covers 300,000 or so distinct CDR3 sequences, with 15% to 20% appearing a single time and around 23% taken by the ten largest. These data are taken from a study of T-cell memory formation after mild COVID-19. Study findings and constraints: Researchers report contracting CD4+ clones mostly in CM and EM, with CD8+ clones in EMRA. Later expanders leaned CD4+, whereas clones that contracted between day 15 and 85 were balanced CD4/CD8.

Germline assignment: CDR1 MNHEY and CDR2 SVGAGI. CDR3 length equals 18 residues. Trimming took off 5 bases at V and 0 bases at J, with 17 bases between the two ends. This TCR was recovered from a man aged 18-30 years who had mild COVID-19 (a few samples of this study predate the infection). Cell type and time point are not known. The rearrangement joins TRBV6-5 to TRBJ2-6, with a weak D call TRBD1 (6 bases). Source material: PBMCs or a T cell subset sorted from them (not recorded which). As DNA, the CDR3 is TGTGCCAGCAGTCCAGGGGCGAGGGCCGCCTCTGGGGCCAACGTCCTGACTTTC. Translation gives CASSPGARAASGANVLTF.